A single T cell receptor beta chain is shown here with its context. The sample has other DNA sequences that encode this CDR3 too. Per the authors' pipeline: Estimates of nucleated cell counts were drawn from the amplification of reference gene primers. The table came from immunoSEQ multiplex PCR; TCRdb's copy has only in-frame clones and leaves some out. V, J and clone size derive from that table, while D and trimming were established from the DNA sequence. The repertoire includes about 53,000 clones, about 83% of them detected once, and around 4% sits in the top ten. The sample belongs to a study of blood T cell repertoires in COVID-19. Overall study context: The study drew acute and convalescent COVID-19 samples from the United States, Italy and Spain.

The CDR3 extends over 15 amino acids. V shed 3 bases and J shed 1 base, with 13 bases lying between them. Germline V lookup: CDR1 LNHDA, CDR2 SQIVND (reference sequence). The chain uses TRBV19 and TRBJ2-7; D perhaps matches TRBD1 (7 bases). The sequencing sample was made of peripheral blood. The TCR originated in a man aged 45-60 years with acute or convalescent COVID-19. In DNA, the CDR3 is TGTGCCAGTAGTATCTCGACAGGGAGGTCCTACGAGCAGTACTTC. This translates into CASSISTGRSYEQYF.